Below are 27 T cell receptor beta chains sequenced from a single sample in a study of T cells in narcolepsy. Method: immunoSEQ multiplex PCR; TCRdb's copy keeps in-frame clones and lacks some. The sample carries roughly 34,000 clones, approximately 90% recorded once. The source material was CD45RA- memory CD4+ T cells from PBMCs. Source of these receptors: a human donor with narcolepsy.

The V and J genes are TRBV2 and TRBJ2-5, with 7 nucleotides matching TRBD2. Germline CDR1 and CDR2: SNHLY and FYNNEI. The CDR3 spans 14 residues. V trimming: 3 bases; J trimming: 5 bases; junction bases outside the gene matches: 6. This chain's CDR3 is CASSDGRAKETQYF. The CDR3 region has the DNA TGTGCCAGCAGTGATGGGAGGGCTAAGGAGACCCAGTACTTC.

The V call is TRBV7-3, the J call TRBJ2-5, with D possibly matching TRBD1 (6 bases). V was pared by 2 bases and J by 5 bases, with 15 bases between. Germline CDR1 SGHTA, CDR2 FQGTGA. There are 15 residues in the CDR3. The CDR3 region is CASSLGNRDKETQYF. The CDR3 coding sequence is TGTGCCAGCAGCTTAGGGAACAGGGATAAGGAGACCCAGTACTTC.

This chain joins TRBV5-4 and TRBJ1-1; D may be TRBD1 (5 bases). Trimming took 6 bases from V and 0 from J, leaving 12 bases between them. The CDR3 consists of 14 residues. Per germline, CDR1 SGHNT and CDR2 YYREEE (reference sequence). The CDR3 here is CASTPGRLNTEAFF. CDR3 nucleotide sequence: TGTGCCAGCACCCCGGGGCGGCTGAACACTGAAGCTTTCTTT.

The chain combines TRBV2 with TRBJ2-2; tentative D call: TRBD2 (5 bases). This CDR3 has 13 amino acids. Germline-derived CDR1 and CDR2 are SNHLY and FYNNEI. Trimming left V 7 bases short and J 6 bases short, with 12 bases between. The CDR3 DNA reads as TGTGCCAGCAAGGAAGAGGGAGCCGGGGAGCTGTTTTTT. Its protein is CASKEEGAGELFF.

This clone has a handful of counts. The V and J genes are TRBV7-9 and TRBJ2-5; D is perhaps TRBD1 or TRBD2 (6 bases each). The CDR3 spans 14 residues. Trimming pared 5 bases from V and 5 bases from J, leaving 15 bases between. CDR1 and CDR2 (germline): SEHNR, FQNEAQ (reference sequence). Here the CDR3 reads CASSPYREEETQYF. As DNA, the CDR3 is TGTGCCAGCAGCCCGTACAGGGAGGAGGAGACCCAGTACTTC.

This clone was picked up one time. The chain carries TRBV13 and TRBJ1-3; D may be TRBD1 (6 bases). V lost 5 bases and J 4 bases, leaving 15 bases between the germline ends. The V gene's germline CDR1 is PRHDT and CDR2 FYEKMQ (reference sequence). This CDR3 is built from 15 residues. The CDR3 sequence is CASSHAGQKGNTIYF. The CDR3 coding sequence is TGTGCCAGCAGCCATGCGGGACAAAAGGGAAACACCATATATTTT.

The CDR3 region has the DNA TGCGCCAGCAGCCAAGACGTGTGGGGTGGCACAGATACGCAGTATTTT. Residues: CASSQDVWGGTDTQYF. The chain couples TRBV4-3 to TRBJ2-3; D call uncertain. The CDR3 loop spans 16 amino acids. Germline values: CDR1 LGHNA, CDR2 YSLEER. Trimming pared 0 bases from V and 1 base from J, leaving 11 bases between.

The rearrangement links TRBV4-2 to TRBJ1-1; tentative D call: TRBD1 (6 bases). Trimming took 4 bases from V and 2 from J, leaving 14 bases between them. The CDR3 is 15 amino acids. Germline-derived CDR1 and CDR2 are LGHNA and YNFKEQ. The CDR3 here is CASSLPVRGNTEAFF. The CDR3 nucleotides read TGTGCCAGCAGCCTACCGGTCAGGGGTAACACTGAAGCTTTCTTT.

The chain links TRBV30 to TRBJ2-7; 9 nucleotides agree with TRBD1. The length of the CDR3 is 12 residues. Germline CDR1 and CDR2: GTSNPN and SVGIG (reference sequence). V lost 3 bases and J lost 6; bases outside the gene matches: 3. CDR3 protein: CAWRRDRVEQYF. In DNA, the CDR3 is TGTGCCTGGAGGAGGGACAGGGTCGAGCAGTACTTC.

V is TRBV29-1 and J is TRBJ1-2; 7 bases match TRBD1. The germline V gene encodes CDR1 SQVTM and CDR2 ANQGSEA. The CDR3 consists of 13 residues. The junction had 11 bases not matched to a gene; V was cut back by 7 bases and J by 6 bases. The DNA for the CDR3 is TGCAGCGGCTGGGACAGCACGGTTCATGGCTACACCTTC. Translated, it gives CSGWDSTVHGYTF.

The chain recombines TRBV28 with TRBJ1-1, with 10 bases aligning to TRBD1. After removal of 0 bases from V and 6 bases from J, the junction contained 4 bases not matched to a gene. Germline V gene lookup returns CDR1 MDHEN and CDR2 SYDVKM. The CDR3 contains 15 residues. DNA for the CDR3: TGTGCCAGCAGTTTATGGAGGACAGGGGGATCTGAAGCTTTCTTT. Translated, it gives CASSLWRTGGSEAFF.

V usage is TRBV28 and J usage is TRBJ2-2; D is ambiguous. CDR3 length: 12 residues. The germline V gene has CDR1 MDHEN and CDR2 SYDVKM. Trimming stripped 1 base from V and 7 bases from J, with 4 bases between. CDR3 in amino acids: CASSLSVGELFF. In DNA form, the CDR3 reads TGTGCCAGCAGTTTATCTGTCGGGGAGCTGTTTTTT.

The CDR3 reads CASSELAGVRSPLHF. Here the CDR3 DNA reads TGTGCCAGCAGTGAATTGGCGGGGGTTAGGTCACCCCTCCACTTT. The rearrangement uses TRBV6-1 and TRBJ1-6; maybe TRBD1 (5 bases). The CDR3 totals 15 residues. V lost 2 bases and J 10 bases, leaving 15 bases between the germline ends. In germline, CDR1 is MNHNS, CDR2 SASEGT.

CDR3 bases: TGTGCCTGGAGTAGGACTAGCTACTACGAGCAGTACTTC. Residues: CAWSRTSYYEQYF. The chain carries TRBV30 and TRBJ2-7, with 8 bases identical to TRBD2. J gave up 3 bases and V 2 bases, and 3 bases lay outside the gene matches. Germline lookup yields CDR1 GTSNPN and CDR2 SVGIG (reference sequence). This CDR3 contains 13 residues.

The V gene is TRBV7-2, the J gene TRBJ2-3; D remains ambiguous. Trimming removed 0 bases at V and 2 bases at J, with 6 bases between. Per germline, CDR1 SGHTA and CDR2 FQGNSA. CDR3 size: 14 residues. CDR3 in amino acids: CASSLAGLTDTQYF. In DNA form, the CDR3 reads TGTGCCAGCAGCTTAGCGGGCCTCACAGATACGCAGTATTTT.

The rearrangement links TRBV7-9 to TRBJ2-1, with D possibly TRBD2 on 6 matching bases. This CDR3 comprises 12 residues. V shed 1 base and J shed 10 bases, with 8 bases lying between them. Germline V gives CDR1 SEHNR, CDR2 FQNEAQ (reference sequence). This CDR3 reads CASSLEAGEQFF. Written as DNA, the CDR3 is TGTGCCAGCAGCTTAGAGGCGGGAGAGCAGTTCTTC.

The V call is TRBV28, the J call TRBJ1-4; no reliable D call. V was clipped by 6 bases and J by 3 bases, with 5 bases between them. The CDR3 runs to 12 residues. Germline V CDR1 and CDR2: MDHEN, SYDVKM. Written as DNA, the CDR3 is TGTGCCAGCAGCGACCCTAATGAAAAACTGTTTTTT. Translated: CASSDPNEKLFF.

The chain links TRBV6-1 to TRBJ1-1; TRBD1 might be the D (5 bases). The CDR3 loop spans 15 amino acids. Deletions cut 2 bases from V and 4 bases from J, with 14 bases between. CDR1 MNHNS and CDR2 SASEGT come from the germline V gene. The CDR3 DNA reads as TGTGCCAGCAGTGAATTGGGGGGGGTTTCCACTGAAGCTTTCTTT. The encoded protein is CASSELGGVSTEAFF.

J is TRBJ2-5 and V is TRBV5-1; D is unclear. In germline, CDR1 is SGHRS, CDR2 YFSETQ. V was trimmed by 1 base and J by 3 bases, leaving 7 bases between them. The CDR3 has 13 residues. CDR3 sequence reads: CASSLTPKETQYF. CDR3 DNA sequence: TGCGCCAGCAGCTTGACCCCTAAAGAGACCCAGTACTTC.

In the case of this clone: The same CDR3 is also encoded by other DNA sequences in this sample. The chain recombines TRBV7-2 with TRBJ1-4; a weak D match, TRBD1 (5 bases). Germline V lookup: CDR1 SGHTA, CDR2 FQGNSA. CDR3 length equals 15 residues. The germline V and J ends were trimmed by 5 bases and 2 bases, with 12 bases remaining between them. As DNA, the CDR3 is TGTGCCAGCAGCGCCCAGGGTGGGACTAATGAAAAACTGTTTTTT. It translates to CASSAQGGTNEKLFF.

The V gene is TRBV6-1, the J gene TRBJ2-3; D is possibly TRBD1 or TRBD2 (5 bases each). V lost 7 bases and J lost 6, with 14 bases in between. The CDR3 is 13 residues long. CDR1 is MNHNS and CDR2 is SASEGT in the germline V gene. CDR3 DNA: TGTGCCAGCACCGGGACCCAGAGGGATACGCAGTATTTT. Translated: CASTGTQRDTQYF.

The chain recombines TRBV30 with TRBJ1-5, with no clear D. CDR3 length equals 14 residues. The V gene's germline CDR1 is GTSNPN and CDR2 SVGIG (reference sequence). The V end was cut by 4 bases, the J end by 6 bases, with 16 bases between. CDR3 protein: CAWTPGKGSQPQHF. CDR3 coding DNA: TGTGCCTGGACTCCGGGGAAAGGAAGTCAGCCCCAGCATTTT.

The chain employs TRBV7-2 and TRBJ2-7, with D possibly being TRBD2 (5 bases). Germline V gives CDR1 SGHTA, CDR2 FQGNSA. The CDR3 runs 14 residues. V lost 1 base and J 3 bases, leaving 10 bases between the germline ends. CDR3 sequence reads: CASSLESGNYEQYF. In DNA form, the CDR3 reads TGTGCCAGCAGCTTAGAGAGCGGAAACTACGAGCAGTACTTC.

In this sample, this clone turned up once. The chain uses TRBV6-1 and TRBJ2-5; 10 nucleotides align to TRBD2. CDR3 length: 15 amino acids. After removal of 6 bases from V and 4 bases from J, the junction contained 8 bases not matched to a gene. CDR1 is MNHNS and CDR2 is SASEGT in the germline V gene. CDR3: CASRRGSGGGETQYF. CDR3 DNA: TGTGCCAGCAGGCGGGGGAGCGGGGGGGGAGAGACCCAGTACTTC.

Remarks on this clone: One end of the junction fails to match germline, which may point to a read error. The chain carries TRBV5-5 and TRBJ1-1; 9 bases fit TRBD1. There are 15 residues in the CDR3. The germline gives CDR1 SGHKS, CDR2 YYEKEE (reference sequence). The CDR3 sequence is CASRLDRGYSTEAFF. The CDR3 bases are TGTGCCAGCAGGTTGGACAGGGGTTATAGCACTGAAGCTTTCTTT.

The chain joins TRBV18 to TRBJ2-5; a possible D gene is TRBD2 (5 bases). There are 14 residues in the CDR3. V was clipped by 3 bases and J by 7 bases, with 15 bases between them. The germline V gene has CDR1 KGHSH and CDR2 LQKENI. The CDR3 coding sequence is TGTGCCAGCTCACCCTCGGACTCCCGCGGGACCCAGTACTTC. Protein product: CASSPSDSRGTQYF.

The rearrangement links TRBV11-2 to TRBJ2-1; 8 nucleotides align to TRBD2. Trimming removed 4 bases from V and 0 bases from J; junction bases left unmatched: 2. The CDR3 is 15 amino acids. The germline V gene encodes CDR1 SGHAT and CDR2 FQNNGV. This CDR3 reads CASSSSGSSYNEQFF. CDR3 nucleotide sequence: TGTGCCAGCAGCTCCAGCGGGAGCTCCTACAATGAGCAGTTCTTC.